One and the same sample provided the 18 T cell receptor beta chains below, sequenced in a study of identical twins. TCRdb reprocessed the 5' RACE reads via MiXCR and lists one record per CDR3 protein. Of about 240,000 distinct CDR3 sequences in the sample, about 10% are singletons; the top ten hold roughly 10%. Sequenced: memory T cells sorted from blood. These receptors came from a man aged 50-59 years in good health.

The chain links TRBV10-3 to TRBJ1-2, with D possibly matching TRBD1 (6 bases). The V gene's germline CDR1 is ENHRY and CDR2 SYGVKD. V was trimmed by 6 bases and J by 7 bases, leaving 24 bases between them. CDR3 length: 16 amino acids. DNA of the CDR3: TGTGCCATCAGAGCAAGGGACATCGGGGGGTTGTCTGGCTACACCTTC. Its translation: CAIRARDIGGLSGYTF.

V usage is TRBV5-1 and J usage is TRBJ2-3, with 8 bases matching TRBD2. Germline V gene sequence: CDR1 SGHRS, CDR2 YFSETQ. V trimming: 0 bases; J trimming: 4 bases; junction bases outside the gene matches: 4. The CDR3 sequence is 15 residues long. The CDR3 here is CASSLEAGAPDTQYF. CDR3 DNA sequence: TGCGCCAGCAGCTTGGAAGCGGGAGCTCCAGATACGCAGTATTTT.

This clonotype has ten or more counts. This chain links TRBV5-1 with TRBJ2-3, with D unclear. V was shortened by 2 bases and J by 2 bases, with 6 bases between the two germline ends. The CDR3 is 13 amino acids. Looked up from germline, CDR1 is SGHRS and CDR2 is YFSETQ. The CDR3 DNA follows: TGCGCCAGCAGCTTACCCGACACAGATACGCAGTATTTT. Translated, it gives CASSLPDTDTQYF.

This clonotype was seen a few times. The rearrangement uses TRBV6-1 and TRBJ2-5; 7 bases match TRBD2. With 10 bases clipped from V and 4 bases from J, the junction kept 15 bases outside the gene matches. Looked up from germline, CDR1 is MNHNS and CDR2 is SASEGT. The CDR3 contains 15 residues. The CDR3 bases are TGTGCCACCAAGCTTGGCGGAGCGGGGCGAGAGACCCAGTACTTC. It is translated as CATKLGGAGRETQYF.

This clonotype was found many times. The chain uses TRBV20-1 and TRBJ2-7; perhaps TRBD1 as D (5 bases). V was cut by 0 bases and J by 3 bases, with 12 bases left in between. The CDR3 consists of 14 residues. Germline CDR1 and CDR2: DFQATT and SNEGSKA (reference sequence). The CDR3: CSARDPDSFYEQYF. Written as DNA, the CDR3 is TGCAGTGCTAGAGATCCCGACAGCTTCTACGAGCAGTACTTC.

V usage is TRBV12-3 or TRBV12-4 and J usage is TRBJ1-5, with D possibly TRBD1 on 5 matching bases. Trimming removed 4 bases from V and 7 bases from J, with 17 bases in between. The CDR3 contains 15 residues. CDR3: CASSSLAGTGQPQHF. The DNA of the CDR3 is TGTGCCAGCAGTTCCCTAGCTGGGACGGGACAGCCCCAGCATTTT.

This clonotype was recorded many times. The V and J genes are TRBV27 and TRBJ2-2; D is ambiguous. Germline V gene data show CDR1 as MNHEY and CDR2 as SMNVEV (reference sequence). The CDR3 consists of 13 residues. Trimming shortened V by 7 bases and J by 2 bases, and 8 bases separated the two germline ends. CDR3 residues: CASKEFNTGELFF. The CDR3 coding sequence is TGTGCCAGCAAGGAGTTTAACACCGGGGAGCTGTTTTTT.

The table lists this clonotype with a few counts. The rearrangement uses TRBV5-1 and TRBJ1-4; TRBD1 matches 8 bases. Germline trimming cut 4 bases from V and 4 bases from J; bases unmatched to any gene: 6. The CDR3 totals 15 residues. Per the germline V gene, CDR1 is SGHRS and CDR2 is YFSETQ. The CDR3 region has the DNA TGCGCCAGCAGCCCCGGACAGGGTGATAATGAAAAACTGTTTTTT. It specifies CASSPGQGDNEKLFF.

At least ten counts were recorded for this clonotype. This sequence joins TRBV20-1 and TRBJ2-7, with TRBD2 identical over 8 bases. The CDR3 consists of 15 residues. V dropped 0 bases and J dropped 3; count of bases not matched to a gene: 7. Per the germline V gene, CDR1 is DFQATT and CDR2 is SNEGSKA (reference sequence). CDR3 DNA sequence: TGCAGTGCTAGAGATGGTAGCGGGGACAACTACGAGCAGTACTTC. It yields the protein CSARDGSGDNYEQYF.

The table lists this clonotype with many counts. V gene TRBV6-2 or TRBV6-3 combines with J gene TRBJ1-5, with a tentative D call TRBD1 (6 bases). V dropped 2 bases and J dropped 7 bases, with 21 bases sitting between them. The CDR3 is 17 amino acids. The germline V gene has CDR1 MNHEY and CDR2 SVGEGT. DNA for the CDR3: TGTGCCAGCAGTTACGAGGTTGGACAGTCCTCCTACCAGCCCCAGCATTTT. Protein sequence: CASSYEVGQSSYQPQHF.

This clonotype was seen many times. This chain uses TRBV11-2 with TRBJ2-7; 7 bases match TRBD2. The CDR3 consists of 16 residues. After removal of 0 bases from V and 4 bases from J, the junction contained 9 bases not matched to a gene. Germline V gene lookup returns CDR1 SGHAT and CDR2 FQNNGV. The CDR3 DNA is TGTGCCAGCAGCTTAGATCCGGCTAGCGGCACATACGAGCAGTACTTC. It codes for CASSLDPASGTYEQYF.

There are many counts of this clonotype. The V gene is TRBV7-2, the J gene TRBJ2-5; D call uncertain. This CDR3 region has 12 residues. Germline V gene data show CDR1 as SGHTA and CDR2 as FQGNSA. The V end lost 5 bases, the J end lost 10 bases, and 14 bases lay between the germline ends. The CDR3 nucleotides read TGTGCCAGCAGCCCCCAAGAAGGGATCCAGTACTTC. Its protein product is CASSPQEGIQYF.

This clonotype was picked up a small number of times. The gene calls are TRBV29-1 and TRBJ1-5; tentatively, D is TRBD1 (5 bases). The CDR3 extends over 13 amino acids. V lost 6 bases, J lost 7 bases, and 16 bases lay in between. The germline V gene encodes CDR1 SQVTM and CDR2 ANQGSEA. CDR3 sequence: CSVAGATGQPQHF. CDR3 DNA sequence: TGCAGCGTCGCCGGGGCCACCGGGCAGCCCCAGCATTTT.

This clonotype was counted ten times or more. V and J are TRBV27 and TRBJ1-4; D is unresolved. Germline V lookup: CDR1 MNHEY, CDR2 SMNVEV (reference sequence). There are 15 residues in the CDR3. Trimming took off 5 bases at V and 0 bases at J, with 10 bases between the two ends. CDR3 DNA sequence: TGTGCCAGCAGTGGATACGGAGCAACTAATGAAAAACTGTTTTTT. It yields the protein CASSGYGATNEKLFF. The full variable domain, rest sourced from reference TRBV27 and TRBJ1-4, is EAQVTQNPRYLITVTGKKLTVTCSQNMNHEYMSWYRQDPGLGLRQIYYSMNVEVTDKGDVPEGYKVSRKEKRNFPLILESPSPNQTSLYFCASSGYGATNEKLFFGSGTQLSVL.

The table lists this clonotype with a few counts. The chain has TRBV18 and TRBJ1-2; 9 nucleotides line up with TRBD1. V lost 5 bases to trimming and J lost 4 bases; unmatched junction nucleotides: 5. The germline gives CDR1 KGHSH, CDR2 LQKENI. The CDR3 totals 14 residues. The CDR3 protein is CASSTGTGTYGYTF. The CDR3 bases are TGTGCCAGCTCAACCGGGACAGGGACCTATGGCTACACCTTC.

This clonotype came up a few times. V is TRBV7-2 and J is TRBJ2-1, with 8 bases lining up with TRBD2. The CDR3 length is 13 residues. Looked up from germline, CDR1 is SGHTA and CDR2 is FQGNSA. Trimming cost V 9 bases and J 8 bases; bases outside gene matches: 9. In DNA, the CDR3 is TGTGCCAGTGAGCGGGGGCCCGGGCATGAGCAGTTCTTC. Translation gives CASERGPGHEQFF.

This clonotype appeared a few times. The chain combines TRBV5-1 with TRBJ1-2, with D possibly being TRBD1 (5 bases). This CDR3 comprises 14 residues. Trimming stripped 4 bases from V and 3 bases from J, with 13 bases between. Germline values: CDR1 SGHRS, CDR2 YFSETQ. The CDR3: CASSPAGGDYGYTF. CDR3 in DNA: TGCGCCAGCAGCCCAGCGGGGGGTGACTATGGCTACACCTTC.

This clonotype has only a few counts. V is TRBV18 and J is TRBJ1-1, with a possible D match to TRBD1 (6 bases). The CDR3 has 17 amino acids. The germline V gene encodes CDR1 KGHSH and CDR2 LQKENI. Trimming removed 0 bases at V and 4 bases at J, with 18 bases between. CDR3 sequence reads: CASSPPDSVTLITEAFF. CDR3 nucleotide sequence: TGTGCCAGCTCACCACCGGACAGTGTAACTTTAATCACTGAAGCTTTCTTT.